This T cell receptor beta chain was captured by sequencing in a study of blood T cell repertoires in COVID-19. About the study: Samples taken during acute and convalescent COVID-19 were collected in the United States, Italy and Spain. Sources were T cells, B-cell-depleted T cells, or PBMCs; the material itself was cDNA or gDNA.

In the original analysis: For nucleated cells, counts were estimated from reference gene primer amplification. Clones were sequenced by immunoSEQ multiplex PCR, and TCRdb holds only the in-frame ones, with some missing. V, J and clone size were drawn from that table, and D and trimming were deduced from the DNA. The data contain around 140,000 clones, over 70% of them singletons. Germline V lookup: CDR1 GTSNPN, CDR2 SVGIG (reference sequence). This CDR3 is built from 14 residues. V lost 2 bases to trimming and J lost 5 bases; unmatched junction nucleotides: 7. This clone showed up just once. Material for sequencing was peripheral blood. The clonotype comes from a woman between 55 and 75 years old with acute or convalescent COVID-19. The V gene is TRBV30, the J gene TRBJ1-1; TRBD1 matches 8 bases. The CDR3 region has the DNA TGTGCCTGGAGTATGTTGACAGGGGTTACTGAAGCTTTCTTT. Translating gives CAWSMLTGVTEAFF.